The 22 T cell receptor beta chains below come from one sample, sequenced in a study of vaccination and CD4 T cells after COVID-19. Their antigens remain unidentified. Indicated treatment: approximately 10-day PBMC culture with coronavirus spike peptide pools or control peptides (ViraFEST assay). Gathered ahead of the COVID-19 pandemic (2011-2018) were the CD4+ T cells of the unexposed donor. Cultured CD4+ T cells had their DNA profiled by the Oncomine TCR Beta short-read assay. TCRdb re-called the PCR reads with MiXCR, one entry per CDR3 protein. The table has over 1,500 distinct CDR3 sequences, 50% to 70% seen once. The sample taken for sequencing was CD4+ T cells from blood, cultured in vitro. The receptors here all came from a human donor in good health.

The DNA for the CDR3 is TGTGCCAGCAGTTTATCCCAGCGGAAAGGTCGGGAGTATTTT. This gives the protein CASSLSQRKGREYF. This chain links TRBV12-3 or TRBV12-4 with TRBJ2-3, with TRBD2 as a possible D gene (5 bases). The V and J ends lost 2 bases and 13 bases respectively, with 19 bases between them. CDR3 length: 14 amino acids.

CDR3 DNA sequence: TGTGCCAGCAGTTACGGGTTAAGGGGCCCTAGCAATCAGCCCCAGCATTTT. Amino acids: CASSYGLRGPSNQPQHF. The J gene is TRBJ1-5, the V gene TRBV6-2 or TRBV6-3; D possibly corresponds to TRBD1 (5 bases). CDR1 and CDR2 (germline): MNHEY, SVGEGT. The V end lost 2 bases, the J end lost 0 bases, and 14 bases lay between the germline ends. The CDR3 is 17 residues long.

The chain recombines TRBV6-2 or TRBV6-3 with TRBJ2-5; weak D call: TRBD2 (6 bases). This CDR3 has 16 amino acids. V was cut by 2 bases and J by 4 bases, with 17 bases left in between. Per germline, CDR1 MNHEY and CDR2 SVGEGT. The CDR3 region is CASSYRSREVGETQYF. In DNA form, the CDR3 reads TGTGCCAGCAGTTACAGGTCTAGGGAGGTTGGAGAGACCCAGTACTTC.

The V and J genes are TRBV20-1 and TRBJ1-5, with D unclear. Trimming stripped 5 bases from V and 5 bases from J, with 7 bases between. There are 11 residues in the CDR3. Germline values: CDR1 DFQATT, CDR2 SNEGSKA (reference sequence). The CDR3 nucleotides are TGCAGTGCTTCAGATGATCAGCCCCAGCATTTT. It is translated as CSASDDQPQHF.

This clonotype was counted once. The chain uses TRBV15 and TRBJ2-1; TRBD2 aligns across 9 bases. The CDR3 spans 16 residues. CDR1 is LNHNV, CDR2 YYDKDF, per germline (reference sequence). V lost 3 bases, J lost 2 bases, and 5 bases stayed unmatched. CDR3 loop: CATSRELAGTYNEQFF. The CDR3 bases are TGTGCCACCAGCAGGGAACTAGCGGGCACCTACAATGAGCAGTTCTTC.

The CDR3 DNA is TGTGCCAGCTCACCCCAGACAGGGGGGATTGAAGCTTTCTTT. The encoded protein is CASSPQTGGIEAFF. The chain employs TRBV18 and TRBJ1-1, with 9 bases fitting TRBD1. Looked up from germline, CDR1 is KGHSH and CDR2 is LQKENI. The CDR3 extends over 14 amino acids. V lost 3 bases and J lost 7; bases outside the gene matches: 6. The variable domain in full, completed from reference TRBV18 and TRBJ1-1, reads NAGVMQNPRHLVRRRGQEARLRCSPMKGHSHVYWYRQLPEEGLKFMVYLQKENIIDESGMPKERFSAEFPKEGPSILRIQQVVRGDSAAYFCASSPQTGGIEAFFGQGTRLTVV.

This chain joins TRBV20-1 and TRBJ2-7, with a weak D call TRBD2 (6 bases). Per germline, CDR1 DFQATT and CDR2 SNEGSKA (reference sequence). The CDR3 runs 15 residues. The V end lost 3 bases, the J end lost 4 bases, and 19 bases lay between the germline ends. The CDR3 loop reads CSARLWGVGRYEQYF. The CDR3 coding sequence is TGCAGTGCTAGGCTGTGGGGGGTTGGTAGGTACGAGCAGTACTTC.

V is TRBV6-2 or TRBV6-3 and J is TRBJ2-3; possible D gene TRBD2, 6 bases. This CDR3 contains 16 residues. Per germline, CDR1 MNHEY and CDR2 SVGEGT. V was clipped by 7 bases and J by 2 bases, with 19 bases between them. The CDR3 region is CASNVRGSETTDTQYF. The CDR3 DNA follows: TGTGCCAGCAACGTCCGGGGGTCAGAGACCACAGATACGCAGTATTTT.

This clonotype appeared a few times. The V call is TRBV7-2, the J call TRBJ2-1, with 12 bases fitting TRBD2. This CDR3 has 18 residues. Looked up from germline, CDR1 is SGHTA and CDR2 is FQGNSA. Germline trimming cut 5 bases from V and 1 base from J; bases unmatched to any gene: 9. CDR3 residues: CASSAYASGGASYNEQFF. The CDR3 bases are TGTGCCAGCAGCGCCTACGCTAGCGGGGGGGCATCCTACAATGAGCAGTTCTTC.

This chain links TRBV20-1 with TRBJ1-5, with 7 positions matching TRBD1. This CDR3 is 13 amino acids long. The V gene end was trimmed by 6 bases and the J gene end by 5 bases; junction bases not matched to a gene: 7. Per the germline V gene, CDR1 is DFQATT and CDR2 is SNEGSKA (reference sequence). In DNA, the CDR3 is TGCAGTGCCTCCAAGGGGGCCGATCAGCCCCAGCATTTT. It encodes CSASKGADQPQHF.

The sample holds one count of this clonotype. The chain carries TRBV20-1 and TRBJ1-2; D unresolved. The CDR3 runs to 13 residues. Germline lookup yields CDR1 DFQATT and CDR2 SNEGSKA (reference sequence). The ends were cut back, 0 bases at V and 2 bases at J, with 7 bases in the middle. The CDR3 loop reads CSARDSGNYGYTF. CDR3 DNA: TGCAGTGCTAGAGATTCCGGGAACTATGGCTACACCTTC.

V gene TRBV7-2 combines with J gene TRBJ1-6, with unresolved D. V lost 5 bases to trimming and J lost 10 bases, with 18 bases between them. Per the germline V gene, CDR1 is SGHTA and CDR2 is FQGNSA. This CDR3 comprises 15 residues. The CDR3 DNA reads as TGTGCCAGCAGCCCGAGAGATTTTATTAGCTCACCCCTCCACTTT. Translation gives CASSPRDFISSPLHF.

V is TRBV7-8 and J is TRBJ2-7, with unresolved D. Trimming took off 0 bases at V and 5 bases at J, with 5 bases between the two ends. This CDR3 contains 12 residues. Germline V gene lookup returns CDR1 SGHVS and CDR2 FQNEAQ. CDR3 in DNA: TGTGCCAGCAGCTTAGCGCGCCACGAGCAGTACTTC. Translating it yields CASSLARHEQYF.

By sample fraction, this clonotype is hyperexpanded. The chain uses TRBV29-1 and TRBJ2-7; D is unclear. V lost 4 bases and J lost 0, with 16 bases in between. From germline, CDR1 is SQVTM and CDR2 ANQGSEA. This CDR3 spans 15 amino acids. The CDR3 coding sequence is TGCAGCGTTGGGGTCTTTGGACGGAGCTCCTACGAGCAGTACTTC. Its translation is CSVGVFGRSSYEQYF.

The sample holds a few counts of this clonotype. The chain employs TRBV29-1 and TRBJ1-2; TRBD1 is a possible D gene (6 bases). The CDR3 totals 12 residues. Germline CDR1 reads SQVTM; CDR2 reads ANQGSEA. V lost 8 bases and J 7 bases, leaving 17 bases between the germline ends. Here the CDR3 DNA reads TGCAGCTTCACTCGGGACATGAGTGGCTACACCTTC. This encodes CSFTRDMSGYTF. Combining the CDR3 with reference TRBV29-1 and TRBJ1-2 gives the whole variable domain SAVISQKPSRDICQRGTSLTIQCQVDSQVTMMFWYRQQPGQSLTLIATANQGSEATYESGFVIDKFPISRPNLTFSTLTVSNMSPEDSSIYLCSFTRDMSGYTFGSGTRLTVV.

This clonotype was found a few times. This rearrangement joins TRBV20-1 to TRBJ2-3, with D possibly being TRBD2 (6 bases). Germline CDR1 is DFQATT and CDR2 is SNEGSKA (reference sequence). CDR3 length: 13 residues. V gave up 5 bases and J gave up 3 bases, with 12 bases separating them. CDR3 amino acids: CSALRDSTDTQYF. The CDR3 coding sequence is TGCAGTGCTCTCCGGGACTCTACAGATACGCAGTATTTT.

CDR3 protein: CASGGQPYSPLHF. DNA for the CDR3: TGTGCCAGCGGGGGACAGCCGTATTCACCCCTCCACTTT. V gene TRBV25-1 combines with J gene TRBJ1-6; the match to TRBD1 covers 7 bases. J was trimmed by 8 bases and V by 8 bases; bases with no gene match: 6. Germline CDR1 reads MGHDK; CDR2 reads SYGVNS. There are 13 residues in the CDR3.

V and J are TRBV12-3 or TRBV12-4 and TRBJ2-5; D gene unclear. Trimming removed 4 bases from V and 6 bases from J, with 12 bases in between. The CDR3 has 13 residues. CDR3 sequence reads: CASSSGFEQTQYF. The CDR3, as DNA: TGTGCCAGCAGTTCAGGATTTGAACAGACCCAGTACTTC.

A few counts support this clonotype. The rearrangement links TRBV7-2 to TRBJ1-5; D is undetermined. Per the germline V gene, CDR1 is SGHTA and CDR2 is FQGNSA. This CDR3 comprises 16 residues. The ends were cut back, 5 bases at V and 5 bases at J, with 19 bases in the middle. DNA for the CDR3: TGTGCCAGCAGCCTTAGGCCCCCACCGAACGATCAGCCCCAGCATTTT. Translation gives CASSLRPPPNDQPQHF.

The chain links TRBV10-3 to TRBJ1-2; the D is unclear. The germline gives CDR1 ENHRY, CDR2 SYGVKD. The CDR3 is made up of 13 amino acids. V was shortened by 6 bases and J by 5 bases, with 13 bases between the two germline ends. The DNA for the CDR3 is TGTGCCATCAGGAGCGGTACAGATTATGGCTACACCTTC. Its protein product is CAIRSGTDYGYTF.

The rearrangement links TRBV4-1 to TRBJ2-7; 7 bases line up with TRBD2. CDR1 and CDR2 (germline): MGHRA, YSYEKL. V was pared by 1 base and J by 3 bases, with 3 bases of the junction left unmatched. The CDR3 contains 14 residues. As DNA, the CDR3 is TGCGCCAGCAGCCAAGGCTCGGGGGGCTACGAGCAGTACTTC. Residues: CASSQGSGGYEQYF.

The genes are TRBV11-1 and TRBJ2-7; possibly TRBD1 for D (6 bases). Trimming cost V 5 bases and J 1 base, with 12 bases left between them. CDR1 is SGHAT, CDR2 FQDESV, per germline (reference sequence). The CDR3 is 14 amino acids. The CDR3 sequence: CASSPRDKSYEQYF. The CDR3 nucleotides are TGTGCCAGCAGCCCCCGGGACAAGTCCTACGAGCAGTACTTC.